This is a list of T cell receptor beta chains from one sample in a study of patients and donors after allogeneic stem cell transplantation. TCRdb ran MiXCR on the RT-PCR reads and lists one entry per CDR3 protein. The data contain just over 55,000 distinct CDR3 sequences, less than 15% of them seen just once; the ten biggest clones take up around 33%. Material: blood, either unsorted or a sorted T cell fraction (not recorded which). Receptor source: a human donor who was either an allogeneic HSCT recipient or a stem cell or donor lymphocyte infusion donor (not recorded which). It is not recorded whose cells these are; they may come from a transplant donor. Both conserved end residues are part of each CDR3. A D gene is named only where the DNA matches it firmly. Clone sizes are given selectively: once, few, many, or a class where the clone is expanded.

clone_size	v_call	j_call	d_call	cdr3_nt	cdr3_aa
many	TRBV5-1	TRBJ1-3	NA	TGCGCCAGCAGCTTGCGGGATTCTGGAAACACCATATATTTT	CASSLRDSGNTIYF
NA	TRBV20-1	TRBJ2-7	TRBD2	TGCAGTGTTAAATTAGCGGGAGGAACCTACGGGCAGTACTTC	CSVKLAGGTYGQYF
NA	TRBV27	TRBJ2-7	NA	TGTGCCAGCAGTTTTGGTGGGGAAACCTACGAGCAGTACTTC	CASSFGGETYEQYF
NA	TRBV11-2	TRBJ2-2	NA	TGTGCCAGCAGCTTTGAGGGCCCCGGGGAGCTGTTTTTT	CASSFEGPGELFF
NA	TRBV4-2	TRBJ1-4	TRBD1	TGTGCCAGCAGCCCAGGGGAGGGGGCGCCGTCTAATGAAAAACTGTTTTTT	CASSPGEGAPSNEKLFF
few	TRBV12-3/TRBV12-4	TRBJ2-5	TRBD1	TGTGCCAGCAGTTCCGACAGGGTTCAAGAGACCCAGTACTTC	CASSSDRVQETQYF
many	TRBV25-1	TRBJ2-7	NA	TGTGCCAGCAGTGGGGGAAGGGGGGCCACCTACGAGCAGTACTTC	CASSGGRGATYEQYF
NA	TRBV9	TRBJ2-1	NA	TGTGCCAGCAAGGCAGGGGTGGACCATGAGCAGTTCTTC	CASKAGVDHEQFF
few	TRBV11-3	TRBJ2-2	NA	TGTGCCAGCAGCTCGCGGGCCCACACCGGGGAGCTGTTTTTT	CASSSRAHTGELFF
NA	TRBV11-3	TRBJ2-1	TRBD2	TGTGCCAGCAGCCGGACTAGCGGGAGCGATGAGCAGTTCTTC	CASSRTSGSDEQFF
NA	TRBV6-5	TRBJ2-7	TRBD1	TGTGCCAGCAGTTCCGAGGACAGGGAGCTTTCCTACGAGCAGTACTTC	CASSSEDRELSYEQYF
NA	TRBV6-2/TRBV6-3	TRBJ2-3	NA	TGTGCCACATCCGGGAGAAGCACAGATACGCAGTATTTT	CATSGRSTDTQYF
few	TRBV7-9	TRBJ2-1	NA	TGTGCCAGCAGCTACTCGGGGGGCCGCGCACCAATTAATGAGCAGTTCTTC	CASSYSGGRAPINEQFF
few	TRBV12-3/TRBV12-4	TRBJ2-1	NA	TGTGCCAGCAGTTTAGTCGGAGCCTCCTACAATGAGCAGTTCTTC	CASSLVGASYNEQFF
many	TRBV12-3/TRBV12-4	TRBJ2-6	TRBD1	TGTGCCAGCAGGCTCGGGGACAGACTTCTTGCTGGGGCCAACGTCCTGACTTTC	CASRLGDRLLAGANVLTF
many	TRBV20-1	TRBJ1-2	TRBD1	TGCAGTGCTAGAGGCCCGGGACAGGATAACTATGGCTACACCTTC	CSARGPGQDNYGYTF
large	TRBV20-1	TRBJ1-1	TRBD1	TGCAGTGCTAGAGTTTTGACAGGGGGCACTGAAGCTTTCTTT	CSARVLTGGTEAFF
few	TRBV24-1	TRBJ2-1	NA	TGTGCCACCAGTGATACCGGCGGGAAATACAATGAGCAGTTCTTC	CATSDTGGKYNEQFF
NA	TRBV15	TRBJ2-7	NA	TGTGCCACCAGCAGAGTAGAAGGCAGTTCCTACGAGCAGTACTTC	CATSRVEGSSYEQYF
few	TRBV6-2/TRBV6-3	TRBJ1-2	NA	TGTGCCAGCAGTGGGGGCTATGGCTACACCTTC	CASSGGYGYTF
NA	TRBV3-1	TRBJ1-5	NA	TGTGCCAGCAGCCAAGATCCAGCGGGGGAGAGCAATCAGCCCCAGCATTTT	CASSQDPAGESNQPQHF
NA	TRBV12-5	TRBJ2-1	NA	TGTGCTAGACACCGGGACTGCTCCTACAATGAGCAGTTCTTC	CARHRDCSYNEQFF
many	TRBV7-6	TRBJ2-1	TRBD2	TGTGCCAGCAGCCGCGAGGAGGGTAGCGGGAGGCGTAATGAGCAGTTCTTC	CASSREEGSGRRNEQFF
few	TRBV5-1	TRBJ2-3	TRBD1	TGCGCCAGCAGCTCCACACGACAGGGGGCGGGAGATACGCAGTATTTT	CASSSTRQGAGDTQYF
NA	TRBV10-3	TRBJ2-1	TRBD2	TGTGCCATCACCCCAGGACTAGCGGGTGGGAATGAGCAGTTCTTC	CAITPGLAGGNEQFF
NA	TRBV27	TRBJ2-1	NA	TGTGCCAGCAGTCTTAGACAGGAGGAGTTCTTC	CASSLRQEEFF